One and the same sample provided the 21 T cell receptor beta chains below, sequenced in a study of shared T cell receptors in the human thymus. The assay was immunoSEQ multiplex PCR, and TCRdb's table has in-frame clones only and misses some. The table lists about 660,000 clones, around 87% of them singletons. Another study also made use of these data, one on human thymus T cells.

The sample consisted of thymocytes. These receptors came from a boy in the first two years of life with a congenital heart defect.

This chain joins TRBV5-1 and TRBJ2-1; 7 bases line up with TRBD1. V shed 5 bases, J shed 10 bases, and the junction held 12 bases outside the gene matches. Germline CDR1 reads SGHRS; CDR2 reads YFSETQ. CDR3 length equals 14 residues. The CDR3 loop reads CASSGQEKAWEQFF. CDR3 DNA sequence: TGCGCCAGCAGTGGACAGGAGAAGGCTTGGGAGCAGTTCTTC.

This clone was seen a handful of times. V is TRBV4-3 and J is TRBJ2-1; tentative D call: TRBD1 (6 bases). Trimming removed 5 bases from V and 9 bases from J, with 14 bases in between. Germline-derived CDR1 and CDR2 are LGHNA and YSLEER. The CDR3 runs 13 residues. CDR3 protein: CASSCQQGSEQFF. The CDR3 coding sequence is TGCGCCAGCAGCTGCCAACAGGGTAGTGAGCAGTTCTTC.

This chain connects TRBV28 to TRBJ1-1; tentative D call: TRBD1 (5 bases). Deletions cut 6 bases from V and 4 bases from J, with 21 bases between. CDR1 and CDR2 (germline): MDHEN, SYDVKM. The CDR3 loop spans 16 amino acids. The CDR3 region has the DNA TGTGCCAGCAGCACGCCCGGTACAGGAGAGGCCACTGAAGCTTTCTTT. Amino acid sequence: CASSTPGTGEATEAFF. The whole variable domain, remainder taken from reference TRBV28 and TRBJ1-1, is DVKVTQSSRYLVKRTGEKVFLECVQDMDHENMFWYRQDPGLGLRLIYFSYDVKMKEKGDIPEGYSVSREKKERFSLILESASTNQTSMYLCASSTPGTGEATEAFFGQGTRLTVV.

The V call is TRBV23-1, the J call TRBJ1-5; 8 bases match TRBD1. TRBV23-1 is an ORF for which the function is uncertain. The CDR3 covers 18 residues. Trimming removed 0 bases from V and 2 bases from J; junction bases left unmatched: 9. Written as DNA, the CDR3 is TGCGCCAGCAGTCAATCGAGGGTGGACAGGGTGGGCAATCAGCCCCAGCATTTT. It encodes CASSQSRVDRVGNQPQHF.

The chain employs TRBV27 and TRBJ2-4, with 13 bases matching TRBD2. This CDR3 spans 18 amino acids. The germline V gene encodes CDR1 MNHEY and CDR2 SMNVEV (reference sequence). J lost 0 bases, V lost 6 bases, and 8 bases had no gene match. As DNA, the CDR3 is TGTGCCAGCAGACTAGCGGGAGGGCCGAGGGGAGCCAAAAACATTCAGTACTTC. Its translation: CASRLAGGPRGAKNIQYF.

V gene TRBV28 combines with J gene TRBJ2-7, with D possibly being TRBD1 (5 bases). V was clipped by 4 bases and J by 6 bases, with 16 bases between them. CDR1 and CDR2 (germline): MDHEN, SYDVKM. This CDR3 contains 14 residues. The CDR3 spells CASSSGPAFPEQYF. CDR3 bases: TGTGCCAGCAGTTCAGGGCCTGCCTTCCCCGAGCAGTACTTC.

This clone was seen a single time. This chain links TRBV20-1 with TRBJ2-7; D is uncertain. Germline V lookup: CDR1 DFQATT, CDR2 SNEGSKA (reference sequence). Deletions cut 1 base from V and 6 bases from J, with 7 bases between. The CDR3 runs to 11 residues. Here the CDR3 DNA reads TGCAGTGCTAGAGCCCTTAGCGAGCAGTACTTC. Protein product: CSARALSEQYF.

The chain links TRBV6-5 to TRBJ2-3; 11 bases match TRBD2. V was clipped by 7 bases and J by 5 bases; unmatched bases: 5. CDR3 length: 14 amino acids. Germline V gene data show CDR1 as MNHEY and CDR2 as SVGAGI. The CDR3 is CASNTGLAGDTQYF. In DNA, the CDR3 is TGTGCCAGCAACACCGGACTAGCGGGAGATACGCAGTATTTT.

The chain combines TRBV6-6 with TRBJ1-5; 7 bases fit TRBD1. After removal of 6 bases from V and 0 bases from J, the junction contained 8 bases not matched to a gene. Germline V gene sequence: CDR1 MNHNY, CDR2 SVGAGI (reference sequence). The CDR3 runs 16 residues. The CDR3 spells CASRAQGLYSNQPQHF. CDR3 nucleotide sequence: TGTGCCAGCAGAGCACAGGGGCTGTATAGCAATCAGCCCCAGCATTTT.

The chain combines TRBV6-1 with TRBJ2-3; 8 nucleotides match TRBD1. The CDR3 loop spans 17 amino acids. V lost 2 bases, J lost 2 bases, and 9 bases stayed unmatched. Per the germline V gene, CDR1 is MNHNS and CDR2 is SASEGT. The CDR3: CASSEIFGQGYTDTQYF. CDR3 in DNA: TGTGCCAGCAGTGAAATATTTGGACAGGGCTACACAGATACGCAGTATTTT.

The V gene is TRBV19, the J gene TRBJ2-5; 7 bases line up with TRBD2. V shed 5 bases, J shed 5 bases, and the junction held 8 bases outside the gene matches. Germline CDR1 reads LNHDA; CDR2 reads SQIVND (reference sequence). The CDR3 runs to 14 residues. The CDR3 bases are TGTGCCAGTAGTCCCCGGGGGGTCGAGGAGACCCAGTACTTC. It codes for CASSPRGVEETQYF.

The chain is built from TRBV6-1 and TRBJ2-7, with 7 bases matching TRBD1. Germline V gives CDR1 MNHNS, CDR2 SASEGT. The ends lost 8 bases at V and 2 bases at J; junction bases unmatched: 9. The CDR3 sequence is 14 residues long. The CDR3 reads CASARRDSPYEQYF. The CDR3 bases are TGTGCCAGCGCCCGCCGGGACAGCCCCTACGAGCAGTACTTC.

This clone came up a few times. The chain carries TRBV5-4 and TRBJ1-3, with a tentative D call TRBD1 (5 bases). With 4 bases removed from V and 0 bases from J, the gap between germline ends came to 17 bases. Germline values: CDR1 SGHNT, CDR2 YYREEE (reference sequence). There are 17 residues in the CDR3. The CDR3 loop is CASSRTPGPDSGNTIYF. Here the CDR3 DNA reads TGTGCCAGCAGCCGAACGCCAGGGCCCGACTCTGGAAACACCATATATTTT.

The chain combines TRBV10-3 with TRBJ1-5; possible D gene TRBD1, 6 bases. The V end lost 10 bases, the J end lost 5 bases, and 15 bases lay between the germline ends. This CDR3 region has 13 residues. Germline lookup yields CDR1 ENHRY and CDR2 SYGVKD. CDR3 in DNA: TGTGCCACGGCAAGCCGGACAGATCAGCCCCAGCATTTT. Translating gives CATASRTDQPQHF.

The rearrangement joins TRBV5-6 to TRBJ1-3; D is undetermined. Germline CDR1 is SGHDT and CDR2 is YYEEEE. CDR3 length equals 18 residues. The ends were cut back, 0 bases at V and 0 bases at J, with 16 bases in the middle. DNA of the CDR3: TGTGCCAGCAGCTTGGACCCTCTCGCTGCGCTCTCTGGAAACACCATATATTTT. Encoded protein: CASSLDPLAALSGNTIYF. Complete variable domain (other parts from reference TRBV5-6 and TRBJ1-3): DAGVTQSPTHLIKTRGQQVTLRCSPKSGHDTVSWYQQALGQGPQFIFQYYEEEERQRGNFPDRFSGHQFPNYSSELNVNALLLGDSALYLCASSLDPLAALSGNTIYFGEGSWLTVV.

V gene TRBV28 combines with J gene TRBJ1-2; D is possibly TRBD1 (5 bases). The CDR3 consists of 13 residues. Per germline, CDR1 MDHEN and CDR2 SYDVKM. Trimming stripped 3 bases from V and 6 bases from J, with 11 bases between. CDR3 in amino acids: CASSLGQLDGYTF. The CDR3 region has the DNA TGTGCCAGCAGTTTGGGGCAGCTCGATGGCTACACCTTC.

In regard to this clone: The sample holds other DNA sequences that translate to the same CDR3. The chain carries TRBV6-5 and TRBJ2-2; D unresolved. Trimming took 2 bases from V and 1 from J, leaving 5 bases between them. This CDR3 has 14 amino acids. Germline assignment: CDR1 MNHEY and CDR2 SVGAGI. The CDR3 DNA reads TGTGCCAGCAGTTACGGCAGGAACACCGGGGAGCTGTTTTTT. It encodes CASSYGRNTGELFF.

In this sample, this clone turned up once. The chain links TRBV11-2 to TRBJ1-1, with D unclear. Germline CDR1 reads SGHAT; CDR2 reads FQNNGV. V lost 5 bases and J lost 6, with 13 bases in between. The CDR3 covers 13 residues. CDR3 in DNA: TGTGCCAGCAGCCAAAATGATCGGTCTGAAGCTTTCTTT. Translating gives CASSQNDRSEAFF.

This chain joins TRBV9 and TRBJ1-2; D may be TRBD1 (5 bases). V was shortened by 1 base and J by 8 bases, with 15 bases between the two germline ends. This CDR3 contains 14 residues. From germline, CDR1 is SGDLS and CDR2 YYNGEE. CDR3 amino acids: CASSVRDSFGGYTF. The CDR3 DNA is TGTGCCAGCAGCGTACGCGACAGTTTTGGAGGCTACACCTTC.

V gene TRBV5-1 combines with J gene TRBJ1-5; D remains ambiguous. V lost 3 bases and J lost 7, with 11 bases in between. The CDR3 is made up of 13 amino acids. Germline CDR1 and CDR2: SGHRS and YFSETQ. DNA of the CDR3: TGCGCCAGCAGCTCGGGTCCCTTCCAGCCCCAGCATTTT. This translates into CASSSGPFQPQHF.

CDR3: CASSERKGRQPQHF. DNA of the CDR3: TGTGCCAGCAGTGAACGAAAGGGGCGTCAGCCCCAGCATTTT. The genes are TRBV6-1 and TRBJ1-5; D possibly corresponds to TRBD1 (5 bases). Per germline, CDR1 MNHNS and CDR2 SASEGT. The CDR3 consists of 14 residues. Trimming took off 2 bases at V and 6 bases at J, with 11 bases between the two ends.